The clone carrying this T cell receptor beta chain was observed a single time. The record originates from a study of blood T cell repertoires in COVID-19. Across the study: Material from acute and convalescent COVID-19 was sourced from the United States, Italy and Spain. PBMCs, B-cell-depleted T cells, or T cells provided the cDNA or gDNA that made up the material.

The protocol was immunoSEQ multiplex PCR, while the TCRdb copy is restricted to in-frame clones and leaves out a portion. Here the sample spans fewer than 25,000 clones, approximately 90% being singletons. The CDR3 is made up of 15 amino acids. With 0 bases clipped from V and 9 bases from J, the junction kept 6 bases outside the gene matches. Germline CDR1 reads LGHNA; CDR2 reads YNFKEQ. The chain carries TRBV4-2 and TRBJ1-5, with 9 bases aligning to TRBD1. Input material: peripheral blood. The clonotype comes from a human donor in a cohort sampled during active COVID-19. The donor label of this sample is uncertain. The DNA of the CDR3 is TGTGCCAGCAGCCAAGAGGGGACAGGGACATGGCCCCAGCATTTT. Translated: CASSQEGTGTWPQHF.